Listed here is a single TCR beta chain. V gave up 1 base and J gave up 2 bases, with 6 bases separating them. From germline, CDR1 is SNHLY and CDR2 FYNNEI. The CDR3 has 13 amino acids. The sample belongs to a study of cytomegalovirus exposure and HLA in healthy donors. Donors were nominally healthy when sampled, though unrecorded immune exposures were likely. Use of 60 Vbeta and 13 Jbeta primers characterized the PCR. Clones were sequenced by immunoSEQ multiplex PCR, and TCRdb holds only the in-frame ones, with some missing. The profile shows more than 90,000 clones, about three quarters of them singletons.

Specimen: PBMCs. This chain joins TRBV2 and TRBJ2-7; D unresolved. The TCR originated in a human donor in good health. The CDR3 loop is CASSEDRTYEQYF. CDR3 DNA sequence: TGTGCCAGCAGTGAAGACAGAACCTACGAGCAGTACTTC.